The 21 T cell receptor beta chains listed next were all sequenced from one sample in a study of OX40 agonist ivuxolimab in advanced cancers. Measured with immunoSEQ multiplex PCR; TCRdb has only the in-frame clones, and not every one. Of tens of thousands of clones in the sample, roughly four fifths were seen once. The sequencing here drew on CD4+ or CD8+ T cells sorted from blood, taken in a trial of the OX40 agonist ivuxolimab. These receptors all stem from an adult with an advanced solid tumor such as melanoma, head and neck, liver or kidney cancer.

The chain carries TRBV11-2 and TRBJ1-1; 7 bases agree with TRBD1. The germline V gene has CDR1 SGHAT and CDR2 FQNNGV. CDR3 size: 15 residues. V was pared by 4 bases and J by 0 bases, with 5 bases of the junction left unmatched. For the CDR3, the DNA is TGTGCCAGCAGCTCATTGGACAGGTTGAACACTGAAGCTTTCTTT. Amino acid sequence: CASSSLDRLNTEAFF.

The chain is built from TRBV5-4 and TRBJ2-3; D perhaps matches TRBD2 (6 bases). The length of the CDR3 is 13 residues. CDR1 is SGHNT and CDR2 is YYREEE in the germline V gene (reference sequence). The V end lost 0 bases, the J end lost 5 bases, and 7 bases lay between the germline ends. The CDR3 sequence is CASSLASEDTQYF. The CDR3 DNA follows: TGTGCCAGCAGCTTGGCTAGCGAAGATACGCAGTATTTT.

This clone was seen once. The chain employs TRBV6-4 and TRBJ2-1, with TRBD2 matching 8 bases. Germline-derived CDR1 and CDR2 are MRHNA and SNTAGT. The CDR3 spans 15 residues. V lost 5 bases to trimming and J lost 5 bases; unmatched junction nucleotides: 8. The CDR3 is CASSLSGAKNNEQFF. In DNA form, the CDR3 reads TGTGCCAGCAGTCTTAGCGGGGCCAAGAACAATGAGCAGTTCTTC.

The CDR3 DNA reads as TGTGCCACCTCCGGGCGGGAGGGCCTCTACGAGCAGTACTTC. Amino acid sequence: CATSGREGLYEQYF. The chain employs TRBV28 and TRBJ2-7; 9 bases align to TRBD2. Germline CDR1 is MDHEN and CDR2 is SYDVKM. The ends lost 10 bases at V and 3 bases at J; junction bases unmatched: 10. The CDR3 spans 14 residues.

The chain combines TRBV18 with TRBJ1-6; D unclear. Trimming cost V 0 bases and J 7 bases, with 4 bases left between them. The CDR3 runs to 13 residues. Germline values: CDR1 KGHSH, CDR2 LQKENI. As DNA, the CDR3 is TGTGCCAGCTCACCACCTCGAAATTCACCCCTCCACTTT. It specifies CASSPPRNSPLHF.

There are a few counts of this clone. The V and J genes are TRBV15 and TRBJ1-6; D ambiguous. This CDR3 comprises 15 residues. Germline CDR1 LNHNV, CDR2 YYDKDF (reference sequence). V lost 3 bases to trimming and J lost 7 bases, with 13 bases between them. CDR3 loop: CATSSARSGNSPLHF. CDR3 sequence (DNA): TGTGCCACCAGCAGCGCCAGATCGGGGAATTCACCCCTCCACTTT.

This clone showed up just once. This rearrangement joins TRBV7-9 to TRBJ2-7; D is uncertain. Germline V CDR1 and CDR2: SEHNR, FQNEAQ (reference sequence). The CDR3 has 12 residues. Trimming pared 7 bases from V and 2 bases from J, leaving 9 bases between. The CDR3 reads CASMENTYEQYF. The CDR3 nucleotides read TGTGCCAGCATGGAGAATACCTACGAGCAGTACTTC.

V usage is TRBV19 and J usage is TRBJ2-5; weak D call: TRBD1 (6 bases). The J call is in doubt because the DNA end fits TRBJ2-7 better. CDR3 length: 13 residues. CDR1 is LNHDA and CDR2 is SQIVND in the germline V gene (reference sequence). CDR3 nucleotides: TGTGCCAGTAGTCGGGACACCTCCTACGAGCAGTACTTC. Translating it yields CASSRDTSYEQYF.

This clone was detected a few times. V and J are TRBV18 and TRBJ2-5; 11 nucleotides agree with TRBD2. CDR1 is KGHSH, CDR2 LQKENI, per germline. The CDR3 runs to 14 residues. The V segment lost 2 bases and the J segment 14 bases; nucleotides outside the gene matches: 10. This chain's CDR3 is CASSPINGLAGGYF. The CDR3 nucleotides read TGTGCCAGCTCACCAATAAATGGACTAGCGGGTGGATACTTC. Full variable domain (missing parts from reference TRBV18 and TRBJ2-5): NAGVMQNPRHLVRRRGQEARLRCSPMKGHSHVYWYRQLPEEGLKFMVYLQKENIIDESGMPKERFSAEFPKEGPSILRIQQVVRGDSAAYFCASSPINGLAGGYFGPGTRLLVL.

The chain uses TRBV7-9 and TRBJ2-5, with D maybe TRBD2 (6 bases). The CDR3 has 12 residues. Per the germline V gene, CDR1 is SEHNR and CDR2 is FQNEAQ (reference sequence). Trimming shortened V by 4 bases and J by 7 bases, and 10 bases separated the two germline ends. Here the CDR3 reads CASSSPEGTQYF. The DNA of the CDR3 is TGTGCCAGCAGCTCCCCGGAGGGGACCCAGTACTTC.

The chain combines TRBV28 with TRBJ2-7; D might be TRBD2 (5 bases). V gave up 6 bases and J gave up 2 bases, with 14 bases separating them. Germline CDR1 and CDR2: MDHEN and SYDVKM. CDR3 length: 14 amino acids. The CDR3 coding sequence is TGTGCCAGCAGGCCCGCGGGTATCGCCTACGAGCAGTACGTC. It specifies CASRPAGIAYEQYV.

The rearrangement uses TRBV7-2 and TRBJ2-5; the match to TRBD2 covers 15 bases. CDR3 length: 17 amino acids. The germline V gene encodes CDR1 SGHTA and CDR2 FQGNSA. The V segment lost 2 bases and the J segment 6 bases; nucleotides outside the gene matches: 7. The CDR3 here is CASSLTWTSGRGKTQYF. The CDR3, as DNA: TGTGCCAGCAGCTTAACTTGGACTAGCGGGAGGGGAAAGACCCAGTACTTC. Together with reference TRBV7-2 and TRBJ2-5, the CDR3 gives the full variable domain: GAGVSQSPSNKVTEKGKDVELRCDPISGHTALYWYRQSLGQGLEFLIYFQGNSAPDKSGLPSDRFSAERTGGSVSTLTIQRTQQEDSAVYLCASSLTWTSGRGKTQYFGPGTRLLVL.

For the CDR3, the DNA is TGTGCCAGCAGCTTAGAGGGGAACAGGGTGGGGACCTATGGCTACACCTTC. It codes for CASSLEGNRVGTYGYTF. This chain uses TRBV7-2 with TRBJ1-2; perhaps TRBD1 as D (6 bases). This CDR3 region has 17 residues. The V gene's germline CDR1 is SGHTA and CDR2 FQGNSA. The V and J ends lost 1 base and 4 bases respectively, with 19 bases between them.

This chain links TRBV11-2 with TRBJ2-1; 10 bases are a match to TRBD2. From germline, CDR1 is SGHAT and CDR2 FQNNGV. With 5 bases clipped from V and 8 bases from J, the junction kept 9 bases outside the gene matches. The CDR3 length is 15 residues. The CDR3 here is CASSTPSGRFHEQFF. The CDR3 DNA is TGTGCCAGCAGCACCCCTAGCGGGAGATTTCATGAGCAGTTCTTC.

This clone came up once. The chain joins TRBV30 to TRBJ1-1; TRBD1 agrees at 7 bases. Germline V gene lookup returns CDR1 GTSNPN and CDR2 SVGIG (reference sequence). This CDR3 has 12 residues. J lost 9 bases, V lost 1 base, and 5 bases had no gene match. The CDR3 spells CAWSADRDKAFF. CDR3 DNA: TGTGCCTGGAGTGCCGACAGGGATAAAGCTTTCTTT.

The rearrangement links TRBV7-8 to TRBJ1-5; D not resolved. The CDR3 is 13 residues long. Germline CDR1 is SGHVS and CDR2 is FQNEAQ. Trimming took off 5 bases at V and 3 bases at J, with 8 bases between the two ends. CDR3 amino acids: CASSAGHNQPQHF. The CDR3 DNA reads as TGTGCCAGCAGCGCCGGTCACAATCAGCCCCAGCATTTT. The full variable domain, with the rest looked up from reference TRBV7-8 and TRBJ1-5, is GAGVSQSPRYKVAKRGQDVALRCDPISGHVSLFWYQQALGQGPEFLTYFQNEAQLDKSGLPSDRFFAERPEGSVSTLKIQRTQQEDSAVYLCASSAGHNQPQHFGDGTRLSIL.

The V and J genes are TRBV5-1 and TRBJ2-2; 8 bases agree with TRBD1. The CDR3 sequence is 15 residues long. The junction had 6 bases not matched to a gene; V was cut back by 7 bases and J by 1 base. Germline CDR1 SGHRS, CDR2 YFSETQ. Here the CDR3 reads CASGAGGLNTGELFF. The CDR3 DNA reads TGCGCCAGCGGGGCAGGGGGCTTGAACACCGGGGAGCTGTTTTTT.

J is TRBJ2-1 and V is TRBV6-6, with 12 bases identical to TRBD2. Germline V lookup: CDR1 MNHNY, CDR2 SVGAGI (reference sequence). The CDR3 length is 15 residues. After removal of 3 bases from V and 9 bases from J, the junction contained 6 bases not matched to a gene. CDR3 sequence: CASSYRTSGTSEQFF. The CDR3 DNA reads TGTGCCAGCAGTTATCGGACTAGCGGGACTAGTGAGCAGTTCTTC.

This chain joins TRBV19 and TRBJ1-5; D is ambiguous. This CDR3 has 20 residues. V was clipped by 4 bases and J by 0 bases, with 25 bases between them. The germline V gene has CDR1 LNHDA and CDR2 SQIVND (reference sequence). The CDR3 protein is CASSTPSRPGLSASNQPQHF. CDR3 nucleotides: TGTGCCAGTAGTACCCCCTCCAGACCCGGACTTTCCGCTAGCAATCAGCCCCAGCATTTT.

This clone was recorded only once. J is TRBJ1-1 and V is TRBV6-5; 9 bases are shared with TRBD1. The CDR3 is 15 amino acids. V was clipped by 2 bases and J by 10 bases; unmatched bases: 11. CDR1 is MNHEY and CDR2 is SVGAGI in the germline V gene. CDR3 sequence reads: CASSYASGQGFSAFF. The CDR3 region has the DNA TGTGCCAGCAGTTACGCTTCCGGACAGGGGTTTTCAGCTTTCTTT.

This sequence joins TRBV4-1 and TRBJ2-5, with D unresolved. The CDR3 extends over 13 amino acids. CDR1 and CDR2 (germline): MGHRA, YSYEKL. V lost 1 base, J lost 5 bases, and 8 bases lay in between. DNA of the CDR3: TGCGCCAGCAGCCAAGGGGATCACGAGACCCAGTACTTC. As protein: CASSQGDHETQYF.